This T cell receptor (beta chain) is from a study of blood T cell repertoires in COVID-19. Study-level background: The samples span acute and convalescent COVID-19 from the United States, Italy and Spain.

In the authors' workflow: Estimates of nucleated cell counts were drawn from the amplification of reference gene primers. Assay: immunoSEQ multiplex PCR; the TCRdb copy retains only in-frame clones and omits some. V, J and clone size were drawn from that table, and D and trimming were deduced from the DNA. The table has tens of thousands of clones, about 91% seen once; the top ten hold about an eighth. The TCR comes from a human donor with active COVID-19. The donor label of this sample is uncertain. The specimen was peripheral blood.

This chain's CDR3 is CASSLDRWENEQFF. In DNA form, the CDR3 reads TGTGCCAGCAGCTTAGATCGCTGGGAGAATGAGCAGTTCTTC. This chain uses TRBV11-3 with TRBJ2-1, with D possibly TRBD2 on 5 matching bases. Trimming left V 0 bases short and J 7 bases short, with 10 bases between. Germline assignment: CDR1 SGHNT and CDR2 YENEEA. The CDR3 spans 14 residues.